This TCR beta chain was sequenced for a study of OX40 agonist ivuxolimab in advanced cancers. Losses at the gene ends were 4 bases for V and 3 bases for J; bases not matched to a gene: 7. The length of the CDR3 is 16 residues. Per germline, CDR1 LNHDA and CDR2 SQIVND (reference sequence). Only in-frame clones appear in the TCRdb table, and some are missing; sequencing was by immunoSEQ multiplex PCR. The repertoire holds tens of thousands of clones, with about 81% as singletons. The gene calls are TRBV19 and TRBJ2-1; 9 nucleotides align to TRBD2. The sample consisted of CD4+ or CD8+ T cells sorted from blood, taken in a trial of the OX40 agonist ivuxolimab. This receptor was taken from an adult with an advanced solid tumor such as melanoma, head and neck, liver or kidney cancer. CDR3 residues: CASSNPGLADYNEQFF. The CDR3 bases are TGTGCCAGTAGTAACCCGGGACTAGCTGACTACAATGAGCAGTTCTTC.